A single T cell receptor (beta chain) is shown here with its context. Antigen: not known. The data originate from a study of graft-versus-host responses after intestinal transplantation. For the study at large: Every one of the recipients received anti-thymocyte globulin induction and afterwards took tacrolimus and steroids for roughly three years. Study-level points and caveats: Early after transplant, HvG clones declined as circulating GvH clones peaked. Recipient bone marrow held GvH clones, some seen earlier in ileum or blood.

The junction had 3 bases not matched to a gene; V was cut back by 0 bases and J by 2 bases. Germline CDR1 SGHNT, CDR2 YYREEE (reference sequence). This CDR3 has 16 amino acids. TCRdb keeps only in-frame clones here, not all; method: immunoSEQ multiplex PCR. This repertoire shows some 83,000 clones, 91% found once; its top ten account for approximately 0.1%. Sequencing was performed on unstimulated CD4+ T cells sorted from spleen or lymph node cells, taken before intestinal transplant. The chain has TRBV5-4 and TRBJ1-4; 8 bases are a match to TRBD1. The receptor was isolated from a human donor who received an intestinal transplant. The DNA for the CDR3 is TGTGCCAGCAGCTTGGAGGCAGGGGGCACTAATGAAAAACTGTTTTTT. Protein: CASSLEAGGTNEKLFF.